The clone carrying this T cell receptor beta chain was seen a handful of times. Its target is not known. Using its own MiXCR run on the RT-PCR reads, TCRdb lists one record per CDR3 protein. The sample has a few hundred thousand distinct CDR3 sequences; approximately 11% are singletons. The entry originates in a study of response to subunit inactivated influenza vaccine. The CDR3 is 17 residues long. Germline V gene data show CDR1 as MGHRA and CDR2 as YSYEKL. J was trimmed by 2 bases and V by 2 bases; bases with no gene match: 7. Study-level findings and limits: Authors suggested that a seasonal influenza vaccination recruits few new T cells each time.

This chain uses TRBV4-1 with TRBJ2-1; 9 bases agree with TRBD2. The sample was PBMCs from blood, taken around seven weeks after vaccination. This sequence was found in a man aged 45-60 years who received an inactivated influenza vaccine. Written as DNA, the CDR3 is TGCGCCAGCAGCCAAACCAGCGGGGGGCCACCCTACAATGAGCAGTTCTTC. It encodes CASSQTSGGPPYNEQFF.